Included here is one T cell receptor (beta chain) sequence, with context. Its cognate antigen is unknown. Germline CDR1 is SGHAT and CDR2 is FQNNGV. The CDR3 extends over 15 amino acids. The V gene end was trimmed by 6 bases and the J gene end by 10 bases; junction bases not matched to a gene: 11. The data belong to a study of shared clonotypes between healthy human individuals. Regarding the study as a whole: Generation probabilities of non-shared clonotypes were lower (relative to those shared by all four donors). Memory subsets had estimated richness that was generally smaller than that of naive subsets.

The method was immunoSEQ multiplex PCR; TCRdb's version includes in-frame clones alone and lacks a portion of them. The table shows 1,400,000 or so clones, with 97% to 99% occurring only once. Sequencing was carried out using naive CD4+ T cells sorted from blood. Subset indicated: CD45RA+ positively selected. The source of this sequence is a man aged 25 to 40 in good health. V gene TRBV11-2 combines with J gene TRBJ2-1; 11 nucleotides agree with TRBD2. CDR3 protein: CASRIAGGPGGEQFF. In DNA form, the CDR3 reads TGTGCCAGCAGAATAGCGGGAGGGCCAGGGGGAGAGCAGTTCTTC.